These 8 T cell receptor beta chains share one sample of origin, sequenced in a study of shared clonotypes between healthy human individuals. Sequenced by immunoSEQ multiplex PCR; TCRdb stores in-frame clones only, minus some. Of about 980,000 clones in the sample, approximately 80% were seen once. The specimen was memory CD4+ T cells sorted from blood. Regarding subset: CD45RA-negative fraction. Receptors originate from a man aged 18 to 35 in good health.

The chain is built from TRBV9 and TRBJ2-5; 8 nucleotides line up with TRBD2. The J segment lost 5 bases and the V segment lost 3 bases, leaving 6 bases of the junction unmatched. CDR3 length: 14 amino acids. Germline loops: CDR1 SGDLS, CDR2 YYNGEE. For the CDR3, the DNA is TGTGCCAGCAGCGACGGGGGGGCCCGGGAGACCCAGTACTTC. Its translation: CASSDGGARETQYF.

CDR3 bases: TGTGCCAGCAGCCTAGAGTACCCTGGAGATACGCAGTATTTT. Its translation is CASSLEYPGDTQYF. V usage is TRBV7-6 and J usage is TRBJ2-3; D is ambiguous. CDR3 length equals 14 residues. Trimming removed 5 bases from V and 5 bases from J, with 14 bases in between. Germline CDR1 and CDR2: SGHVS and FNYEAQ.

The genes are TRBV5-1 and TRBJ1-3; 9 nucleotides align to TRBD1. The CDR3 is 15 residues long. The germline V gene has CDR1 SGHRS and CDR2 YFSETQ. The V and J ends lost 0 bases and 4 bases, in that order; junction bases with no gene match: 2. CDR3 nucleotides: TGCGCCAGCAGCTTGGCCACAGGGGGCGGAAACACCATATATTTT. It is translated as CASSLATGGGNTIYF.

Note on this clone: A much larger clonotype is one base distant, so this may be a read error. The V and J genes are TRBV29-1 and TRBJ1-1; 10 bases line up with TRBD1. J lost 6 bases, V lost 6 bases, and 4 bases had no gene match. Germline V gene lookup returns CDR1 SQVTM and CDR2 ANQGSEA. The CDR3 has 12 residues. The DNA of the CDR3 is TGCAGCGTGGGACAGGGGAAGGCTGAAGCTTTCTTT. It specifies CSVGQGKAEAFF.

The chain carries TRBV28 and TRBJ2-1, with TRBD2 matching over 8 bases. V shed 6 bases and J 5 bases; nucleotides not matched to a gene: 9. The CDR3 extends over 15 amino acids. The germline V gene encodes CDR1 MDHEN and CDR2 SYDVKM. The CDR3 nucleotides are TGTGCCAGCAGGGTTGCGGGGGGAAGCCACAATGAGCAGTTCTTC. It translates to CASRVAGGSHNEQFF.

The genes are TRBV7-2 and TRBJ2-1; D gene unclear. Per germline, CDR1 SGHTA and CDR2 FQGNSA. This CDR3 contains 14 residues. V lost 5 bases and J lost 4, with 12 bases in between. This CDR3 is CASSPPLGYNEQFF. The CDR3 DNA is TGTGCCAGCAGCCCACCGCTGGGGTACAATGAGCAGTTCTTC.

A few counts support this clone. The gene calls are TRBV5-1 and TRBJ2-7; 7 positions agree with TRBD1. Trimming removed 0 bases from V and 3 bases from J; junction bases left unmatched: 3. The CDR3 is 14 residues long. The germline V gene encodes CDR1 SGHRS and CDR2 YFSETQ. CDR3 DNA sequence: TGCGCCAGCAGCTTGGAGGGGGCGGGCTACGAGCAGTACTTC. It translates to CASSLEGAGYEQYF.

The CDR3 reads CASSLTPPGANTGELFF. The CDR3 DNA reads TGTGCCAGCAGTTTAACCCCCCCGGGAGCGAACACCGGGGAGCTGTTTTTT. The rearrangement uses TRBV27 and TRBJ2-2; tentative D call: TRBD2 (6 bases). This CDR3 region has 17 residues. CDR1 and CDR2 (germline): MNHEY, SMNVEV (reference sequence). The V and J ends lost 2 bases and 0 bases respectively, with 13 bases between them.